These 23 T cell receptor beta chains were all obtained from the same sample, sequenced in a study of cytotoxic CD8 clonotypes in ibrutinib-treated CLL. Method: immunoSEQ multiplex PCR; TCRdb's copy keeps in-frame clones and lacks some. Of fewer than 150,000 clones in the sample, under 90% were seen once. The specimen comprised PBMCs, sampled after 24 months of ibrutinib treatment. These receptors were obtained from a human donor with chronic lymphocytic leukemia.

This clone was detected a few times. CDR3 residues: CASSENSRVYEQYF. The CDR3 region has the DNA TGCGCCAGCAGTGAGAATTCCCGGGTCTACGAGCAGTACTTC. The gene calls are TRBV10-1 and TRBJ2-7; D is undetermined. Germline CDR1 reads WNHNN; CDR2 reads SYGVQD (reference sequence). The V and J ends lost 2 bases and 3 bases respectively, with 11 bases between them. This CDR3 contains 14 residues.

This clone showed up just a few times. This sequence joins TRBV7-8 and TRBJ2-7, with TRBD2 as a possible D gene (6 bases). Per germline, CDR1 SGHVS and CDR2 FQNEAQ. The CDR3 loop spans 13 amino acids. Trimming shortened V by 3 bases and J by 7 bases, and 13 bases separated the two germline ends. The CDR3 loop reads CASSFRPSGEQYF. CDR3 nucleotides: TGTGCCAGCAGCTTCCGACCCAGCGGGGAGCAGTACTTC.

The sample holds one count of this clone. The V call is TRBV7-9, the J call TRBJ2-5, with TRBD1 matching 10 bases. CDR3 length: 15 residues. V was clipped by 5 bases and J by 5 bases; unmatched bases: 8. In germline, CDR1 is SEHNR, CDR2 FQNEAQ (reference sequence). CDR3 DNA sequence: TGTGCCAGCAGCGTGGGGACAGGGGTAGGGGAGACCCAGTACTTC. It translates to CASSVGTGVGETQYF.

The sample holds one count of this clone. This chain uses TRBV19 with TRBJ1-6, with TRBD1 matching over 8 bases. Germline-derived CDR1 and CDR2 are LNHDA and SQIVND (reference sequence). V lost 5 bases, J lost 6 bases, and 3 bases stayed unmatched. The CDR3 runs 14 residues. The CDR3 nucleotides read TGTGCCAGTAGTCCCGGGACAGGTAATTCACCCCTCCACTTT. As protein: CASSPGTGNSPLHF.

DNA for the CDR3: TGCGCCAGCAGTCGCCGATTAGTAAGGGACAGGGACAATTCACCCCTCCACTTT. This gives the protein CASSRRLVRDRDNSPLHF. The chain uses TRBV23-1 and TRBJ1-6; 9 nucleotides match TRBD1. TRBV23-1 is placed among ORFs of uncertain function. After removal of 4 bases from V and 7 bases from J, the junction contained 14 bases not matched to a gene. CDR3 length: 18 amino acids.

This clone was picked up one time. The chain couples TRBV5-4 to TRBJ1-3; TRBD1 matches 7 bases. The J segment lost 2 bases and the V segment lost 0 bases, leaving 5 bases of the junction unmatched. The CDR3 runs 16 residues. From germline, CDR1 is SGHNT and CDR2 YYREEE (reference sequence). The CDR3 sequence is CASSLVPTGAGNTIYF. The CDR3 DNA reads TGTGCCAGCAGCTTGGTCCCCACAGGGGCTGGAAACACCATATATTTT.

CDR3 amino acids: CASSQDDLAGRDTQYF. DNA of the CDR3: TGCGCCAGCAGCCAAGATGACCTAGCGGGGAGAGATACGCAGTATTTT. The V and J genes are TRBV4-1 and TRBJ2-3, with 9 bases lining up with TRBD2. Germline V lookup: CDR1 MGHRA, CDR2 YSYEKL. The V and J ends lost 0 bases and 5 bases, in that order; junction bases with no gene match: 6. This CDR3 has 16 residues.

The chain joins TRBV7-3 to TRBJ2-3; D not certain. CDR3 size: 17 residues. Trimming left V 1 base short and J 6 bases short, with 20 bases between. Looked up from germline, CDR1 is SGHTA and CDR2 is FQGTGA. CDR3 DNA: TGTGCCAGCAGCTTAATGGCCCCCGTGGGATCGGGTGATACGCAGTATTTT. Its translation is CASSLMAPVGSGDTQYF. Full variable domain (missing parts from reference TRBV7-3 and TRBJ2-3): GAGVSQTPSNKVTEKGKYVELRCDPISGHTALYWYRQSLGQGPEFLIYFQGTGAADDSGLPNDRFFAVRPEGSVSTLKIQRTERGDSAVYLCASSLMAPVGSGDTQYFGPGTRLTVL.

The V gene is TRBV10-2, the J gene TRBJ1-5; D unclear. CDR3 length: 16 residues. V lost 0 bases, J lost 0 bases, and 9 bases lay in between. Germline V gives CDR1 WSHSY, CDR2 SAAADI. This chain's CDR3 is CASSESNFYSNQPQHF. The CDR3 nucleotides read TGCGCCAGCAGTGAGTCAAACTTCTATAGCAATCAGCCCCAGCATTTT.

This chain links TRBV6-6 with TRBJ2-3, with 10 bases aligning to TRBD1. The CDR3 consists of 15 residues. Trimming cost V 5 bases and J 1 base; bases outside gene matches: 3. Germline V CDR1 and CDR2: MNHNY, SVGAGI (reference sequence). CDR3 in DNA: TGTGCCAGCAGTGTGACAGGGGGCGGCACAGATACGCAGTATTTT. Translating gives CASSVTGGGTDTQYF.

The rearrangement links TRBV5-5 to TRBJ2-5; D unresolved. With 6 bases removed from V and 4 bases from J, the gap between germline ends came to 16 bases. Per germline, CDR1 SGHKS and CDR2 YYEKEE (reference sequence). The CDR3 runs 14 residues. The CDR3 nucleotides are TGTGCCAGCACCTCTTATGGGAAAGGAGAGACCCAGTACTTC. Protein product: CASTSYGKGETQYF.

The rearrangement uses TRBV4-3 and TRBJ1-1; tentatively, D is TRBD1 (5 bases). Germline V gene lookup returns CDR1 LGHNA and CDR2 YSLEER. CDR3 length: 17 residues. The V end lost 0 bases, the J end lost 3 bases, and 17 bases lay between the germline ends. CDR3 sequence reads: CASSQDLLGVGHTEAFF. In nucleotides, the CDR3 is TGCGCCAGCAGCCAAGATTTATTGGGGGTAGGGCACACTGAAGCTTTCTTT.

The chain joins TRBV5-1 to TRBJ1-2; 7 bases match TRBD1. The length of the CDR3 is 14 residues. Germline assignment: CDR1 SGHRS and CDR2 YFSETQ. J gave up 0 bases and V 1 base, and 0 bases lay outside the gene matches. The CDR3 DNA is TGCGCCAGCAGCTTGACAGGGGCTAACTATGGCTACACCTTC. This gives the protein CASSLTGANYGYTF.

The rearrangement joins TRBV6-6 to TRBJ2-1; 10 bases fit TRBD1. V lost 2 bases, J lost 9 bases, and 4 bases stayed unmatched. This CDR3 has 14 residues. CDR1 and CDR2 (germline): MNHNY, SVGAGI (reference sequence). The DNA for the CDR3 is TGTGCCAGCAGTTACAGACAGGGGGCGGTTGAGCAGTTCTTC. This codes for CASSYRQGAVEQFF.

This sequence joins TRBV9 and TRBJ1-2; possibly TRBD1 for D (5 bases). This CDR3 is 14 amino acids long. Germline V gene lookup returns CDR1 SGDLS and CDR2 YYNGEE. V was trimmed by 0 bases and J by 5 bases, leaving 11 bases between them. This CDR3 reads CASSVGGDSYGYTF. The CDR3 DNA sequence: TGTGCCAGCAGCGTAGGGGGGGATAGTTATGGCTACACCTTC.

This rearrangement joins TRBV29-1 to TRBJ2-5; TRBD2 is a possible D gene (7 bases). This CDR3 contains 14 residues. Trimming removed 3 bases from V and 2 bases from J, with 13 bases in between. CDR1 SQVTM and CDR2 ANQGSEA come from the germline V gene. CDR3 DNA sequence: TGCAGCGTTGAGGGAGGGGGAAGTCAAGAGACCCAGTACTTC. Encoded protein: CSVEGGGSQETQYF.

This chain uses TRBV6-1 with TRBJ2-5; 9 bases are shared with TRBD1. Germline CDR1 MNHNS, CDR2 SASEGT. With V trimmed by 4 bases and J by 2 bases, 2 bases remained unmatched. The CDR3 sequence is 14 residues long. The CDR3 region has the DNA TGTGCCAGCAGTGGGGGACAGGGTCAAGAGACCCAGTACTTC. Translation: CASSGGQGQETQYF.

This chain joins TRBV28 and TRBJ2-7, with unresolved D. Trimming shortened V by 5 bases and J by 3 bases, and 2 bases separated the two germline ends. The CDR3 is 10 residues long. Germline V lookup: CDR1 MDHEN, CDR2 SYDVKM. CDR3 DNA: TGTGCCAGCAGTAACTACGAGCAGTACTTC. It is translated as CASSNYEQYF.

This chain uses TRBV7-9 with TRBJ2-3; 12 bases agree with TRBD2. The CDR3 is made up of 16 amino acids. The V segment lost 5 bases and the J segment 6 bases; nucleotides outside the gene matches: 9. Germline values: CDR1 SEHNR, CDR2 FQNEAQ (reference sequence). The CDR3 is CASSPKTSGGPDTQYF. CDR3 in DNA: TGTGCCAGCAGCCCCAAGACTAGCGGGGGCCCTGATACGCAGTATTTT.

V is TRBV19 and J is TRBJ1-2; perhaps TRBD1 as D (6 bases). Trimming removed 8 bases at V and 1 base at J, with 17 bases between. From germline, CDR1 is LNHDA and CDR2 SQIVND (reference sequence). The CDR3 contains 15 residues. DNA for the CDR3: TGTGCCAGTCGTTCTCCCGGGACACTTAACTATGGCTACACCTTC. Translation: CASRSPGTLNYGYTF.

This chain links TRBV18 with TRBJ2-7; D is unresolved. The V end lost 2 bases, the J end lost 2 bases, and 16 bases lay between the germline ends. The CDR3 sequence is 16 residues long. The V gene's germline CDR1 is KGHSH and CDR2 LQKENI. The DNA of the CDR3 is TGTGCCAGCTCACCAGTCATTAGCCTCGTCACCTACGAGCAGTACTTC. Translated, it gives CASSPVISLVTYEQYF.

V usage is TRBV21-1 and J usage is TRBJ2-7; TRBD2, the table's D call, lacks a check against the DNA. TRBV21-1 has pseudogene status. The CDR3 spans 13 residues. CDR3 in DNA: TGTGCCAGCAGCAACGGGGGTACCTACGAGCAGTACTTC. Encoded protein: CASSNGGTYEQYF.

The chain has TRBV9 and TRBJ2-7; D is undetermined. The germline gives CDR1 SGDLS, CDR2 YYNGEE. V was cut by 4 bases and J by 6 bases, with 20 bases left in between. This CDR3 comprises 15 residues. The CDR3 DNA sequence: TGTGCCAGCAGCCCCCGGACGGCCCTACTTTCCGAGCAGTACTTC. It is translated as CASSPRTALLSEQYF.